One and the same sample provided the 30 T cell receptor beta chains below, sequenced in a study of cytomegalovirus exposure and HLA in healthy donors. PCR was performed using 60 Vbeta and 13 Jbeta primers. Method: immunoSEQ multiplex PCR; TCRdb's copy keeps in-frame clones and lacks some. The sample has some 51,000 clones; approximately 71% are singletons. Sequenced material: PBMCs. The receptors were sampled from a middle-aged man in good health and CMV-seropositive.

This clone was picked up a small number of times. In the same sample, other DNA sequences code for this CDR3. This chain uses TRBV30 with TRBJ1-3; D is unresolved. This CDR3 comprises 13 residues. The germline V gene has CDR1 GTSNPN and CDR2 SVGIG (reference sequence). CDR3 loop: CARAGSSGNTIYF. For the CDR3, the DNA is TGTGCTCGGGCGGGGAGCTCTGGAAACACCATATATTTT. The variable domain in full, with the rest retrieved from reference TRBV30 and TRBJ1-3, is SQTIHQWPATLVQPVGSPLSLECTVEGTSNPNLYWYRQAAGRGLQLLFYSVGIGQISSEVPQNLSASRPQDRQFILSSKKLLLSDSGFYLCARAGSSGNTIYFGEGSWLTVV.

This clone was counted only a few times. The rearrangement links TRBV30 to TRBJ1-4, with TRBD1 identical over 7 bases. The CDR3 length is 12 residues. Trimming at V came to 0 bases and at J to 8 bases, leaving 0 bases not matched to a gene. Germline CDR1 GTSNPN, CDR2 SVGIG (reference sequence). In DNA, the CDR3 is TGTGCCTGGAGTGTACAGGGGGAAAAACTGTTTTTT. Amino acid sequence: CAWSVQGEKLFF.

This clone came up a few times. This CDR3 reads CASSDSSRNTEAFF. The DNA of the CDR3 is TGTGCCAGCAGTGACTCGAGTCGTAACACTGAAGCTTTCTTT. The chain joins TRBV6-4 to TRBJ1-1; D not resolved. This CDR3 is built from 14 residues. Germline assignment: CDR1 MRHNA and CDR2 SNTAGT. V was pared by 0 bases and J by 2 bases, with 7 bases between.

The rearrangement links TRBV19 to TRBJ1-5, with D possibly TRBD1 on 5 matching bases. The CDR3 has 15 residues. Germline loops: CDR1 LNHDA, CDR2 SQIVND (reference sequence). Trimming removed 2 bases from V and 1 base from J, with 9 bases in between. CDR3 sequence: CASSILQESNQPQHF. The CDR3 DNA follows: TGTGCCAGTAGTATACTACAGGAGAGCAATCAGCCCCAGCATTTT.

The chain uses TRBV7-9 and TRBJ1-4; D not certain. V dropped 1 base and J dropped 7 bases, with 13 bases sitting between them. Germline V gene data show CDR1 as SEHNR and CDR2 as FQNEAQ (reference sequence). CDR3 size: 15 residues. DNA of the CDR3: TGTGCCAGCAGCTTAGTCGCGGGAGGTAGTGAAAAACTGTTTTTT. Translation gives CASSLVAGGSEKLFF.

This clone was recorded only once. J is TRBJ1-4 and V is TRBV9; TRBD1 is a possible D gene (6 bases). Germline-derived CDR1 and CDR2 are SGDLS and YYNGEE. V lost 5 bases to trimming and J lost 4 bases, with 12 bases between them. The CDR3 has 14 amino acids. This chain's CDR3 is CASSYRVDNEKLFF. CDR3 in DNA: TGTGCCAGCAGTTACAGGGTTGATAATGAAAAACTGTTTTTT.

This chain links TRBV6-5 with TRBJ1-2, with D unclear. There are 14 residues in the CDR3. Trimming left V 2 bases short and J 0 bases short, with 7 bases between. CDR1 is MNHEY, CDR2 SVGAGI, per germline. CDR3 region: CASSYGGANYGYTF. The CDR3 coding sequence is TGTGCCAGCAGTTACGGCGGGGCTAACTATGGCTACACCTTC.

The genes are TRBV9 and TRBJ2-1; D is ambiguous. CDR1 and CDR2 from the germline V gene are SGDLS and YYNGEE. This CDR3 has 15 residues. The V end lost 1 base, the J end lost 1 base, and 9 bases lay between the germline ends. The CDR3 protein is CASSVSSGSYNEQFF. DNA of the CDR3: TGTGCCAGCAGCGTATCGTCAGGTTCCTACAATGAGCAGTTCTTC.

Only a few counts were recorded for this clone. The chain links TRBV2 to TRBJ1-6; 9 nucleotides align to TRBD1. Germline trimming cut 1 base from V and 7 bases from J; bases unmatched to any gene: 20. This CDR3 is built from 21 residues. Germline CDR1 is SNHLY and CDR2 is FYNNEI. The CDR3 spells CASSEERVVNYGTGNNSPLHF. The DNA of the CDR3 is TGTGCCAGCAGTGAAGAAAGGGTGGTAAACTACGGGACAGGGAACAATTCACCCCTCCACTTT.

The chain combines TRBV9 with TRBJ2-2; D is ambiguous. CDR1 and CDR2 from the germline V gene are SGDLS and YYNGEE. The V end was cut by 4 bases, the J end by 3 bases, with 4 bases between. This CDR3 comprises 12 residues. In DNA, the CDR3 is TGTGCCAGCAGCCGTCACACCGGGGAGCTGTTTTTT. Protein sequence: CASSRHTGELFF. Full variable domain (outside the CDR3, taken from reference TRBV9 and TRBJ2-2): DSGVTQTPKHLITATGQRVTLRCSPRSGDLSVYWYQQSLDQGLQFLIQYYNGEERAKGNILERFSAQQFPDLHSELNLSSLELGDSALYFCASSRHTGELFFGEGSRLTVL.

By sample fraction, this clone is medium-sized (0.01 to 0.1%). This chain joins TRBV5-1 and TRBJ2-7; the D gene is possibly TRBD2 (5 bases). This CDR3 region has 15 residues. Per germline, CDR1 SGHRS and CDR2 YFSETQ. Trimming left V 0 bases short and J 12 bases short, with 22 bases between. As DNA, the CDR3 is TGCGCCAGCAGCTTGGAGTGGGCGGGCAGCCGCCCCCTGTACTTC. Its translation: CASSLEWAGSRPLYF.

This clone was seen a few times. The chain has TRBV11-1 and TRBJ1-1; D uncertain. Germline CDR1 and CDR2: SGHAT and FQDESV (reference sequence). This CDR3 comprises 13 residues. Trimming shortened V by 5 bases and J by 0 bases, and 7 bases separated the two germline ends. The DNA for the CDR3 is TGTGCCAGCAGCCCTAACGTGAACACTGAAGCTTTCTTT. It yields the protein CASSPNVNTEAFF.

The gene calls are TRBV5-8 and TRBJ1-1; a possible D gene is TRBD1 (5 bases). Trimming shortened V by 3 bases and J by 0 bases, and 15 bases separated the two germline ends. Germline values: CDR1 SGHTS, CDR2 YDEGEE. This CDR3 has 16 residues. CDR3 amino acids: CASSWGEGTMNTEAFF. In DNA, the CDR3 is TGTGCCAGCAGCTGGGGGGAGGGTACTATGAACACTGAAGCTTTCTTT.

This clone was detected only a few times. The chain joins TRBV30 to TRBJ1-5; possible D gene TRBD1, 5 bases. The length of the CDR3 is 14 residues. The V end lost 2 bases, the J end lost 3 bases, and 11 bases lay between the germline ends. Germline CDR1 and CDR2: GTSNPN and SVGIG (reference sequence). The CDR3 nucleotides read TGTGCCTGGAGTCTAGGGGCCCCCAATCAGCCCCAGCATTTT. Amino acids: CAWSLGAPNQPQHF.

The CDR3 nucleotides read TGTGCCAGCTCACAGGGGCCCGTTGAGAACACTGAAGCTTTCTTT. This sequence encodes CASSQGPVENTEAFF. This chain links TRBV18 with TRBJ1-1; D is perhaps TRBD1 (5 bases). CDR3 length: 15 amino acids. Germline-derived CDR1 and CDR2 are KGHSH and LQKENI. Trimming removed 4 bases at V and 1 base at J, with 13 bases between.

The gene calls are TRBV30 and TRBJ2-3; a possible D gene is TRBD2 (5 bases). From germline, CDR1 is GTSNPN and CDR2 SVGIG (reference sequence). The V gene lost 6 bases and the J gene lost 6 bases, with 16 bases spanning the gap. This CDR3 contains 13 residues. The CDR3 spells CACRRLGSDTQYF. The CDR3 DNA reads as TGTGCCTGCCGAAGGTTGGGGAGCGATACGCAGTATTTT.

This chain uses TRBV7-9 with TRBJ1-1; weak D call: TRBD1 (6 bases). The CDR3 runs 15 residues. Deletions cut 4 bases from V and 0 bases from J, with 12 bases between. Looked up from germline, CDR1 is SEHNR and CDR2 is FQNEAQ (reference sequence). The CDR3 here is CASSSGQGLNTEAFF. The CDR3 coding sequence is TGTGCCAGCAGCTCGGGACAAGGACTGAACACTGAAGCTTTCTTT. Full variable domain (rest looked up from reference TRBV7-9 and TRBJ1-1): DTGVSQNPRHKITKRGQNVTFRCDPISEHNRLYWYRQTLGQGPEFLTYFQNEAQLEKSRLLSDRFSAERPKGSFSTLEIQRTEQGDSAMYLCASSSGQGLNTEAFFGQGTRLTVV.

The chain has TRBV4-3 and TRBJ2-7; TRBD1 might be the D (6 bases). V dropped 0 bases and J dropped 1 base, with 13 bases sitting between them. The CDR3 consists of 16 residues. CDR1 is LGHNA, CDR2 YSLEER, per germline. The CDR3 is CASSQDLPGASYEQYF. The CDR3 DNA reads TGCGCCAGCAGCCAAGATCTCCCAGGGGCGTCCTACGAGCAGTACTTC.

The V and J genes are TRBV6-5 and TRBJ1-3; 7 nucleotides align to TRBD1. The CDR3 contains 15 residues. Looked up from germline, CDR1 is MNHEY and CDR2 is SVGAGI. Trimming took 7 bases from V and 2 from J; bases not matched to a gene: 8. The chain's CDR3 is CASTSQGRTGNTIYF. The CDR3 DNA is TGTGCCAGCACCTCACAGGGGCGGACTGGAAACACCATATATTTT.

The rearrangement links TRBV6-6 to TRBJ1-2; TRBD1 matches at 8 bases. This CDR3 is 13 amino acids long. The germline V gene has CDR1 MNHNY and CDR2 SVGAGI (reference sequence). V lost 2 bases to trimming and J lost 10 bases; unmatched junction nucleotides: 6. CDR3 nucleotides: TGTGCCAGCAGTTACGGGGACAGGAACCTCTACACCTTC. Translation gives CASSYGDRNLYTF.

The chain is built from TRBV5-1 and TRBJ1-3; perhaps TRBD1 as D (5 bases). V was cut by 0 bases and J by 0 bases, with 16 bases left in between. This CDR3 is built from 18 residues. CDR1 is SGHRS and CDR2 is YFSETQ in the germline V gene. CDR3 nucleotides: TGCGCCAGCAGCTTGGAAGGGTTGGGGCAGGTCTCTGGAAACACCATATATTTT. Its protein product is CASSLEGLGQVSGNTIYF. Complete variable domain (other parts from reference TRBV5-1 and TRBJ1-3): KAGVTQTPRYLIKTRGQQVTLSCSPISGHRSVSWYQQTPGQGLQFLFEYFSETQRNKGNFPGRFSGRQFSNSRSEMNVSTLELGDSALYLCASSLEGLGQVSGNTIYFGEGSWLTVV.

The chain has TRBV7-6 and TRBJ2-3, with TRBD2 identical over 8 bases. The V gene's germline CDR1 is SGHVS and CDR2 FNYEAQ. CDR3 size: 15 residues. The ends lost 6 bases at V and 0 bases at J; junction bases unmatched: 5. The CDR3 DNA reads as TGTGCCAGCAGGCAGACTAGCGTTAGCACAGATACGCAGTATTTT. It yields the protein CASRQTSVSTDTQYF.

This clone was recorded only once. The chain recombines TRBV29-1 with TRBJ2-1, with D perhaps matching TRBD1 (6 bases). V lost 4 bases to trimming and J lost 3 bases, with 7 bases between them. The germline V gene has CDR1 SQVTM and CDR2 ANQGSEA. This CDR3 region has 12 residues. The CDR3 nucleotides read TGCAGCGTTGGGGGGCTCTACAATGAGCAGTTCTTC. As protein: CSVGGLYNEQFF.

In this sample, this clone turned up once. The gene calls are TRBV5-1 and TRBJ2-2; the D gene is possibly TRBD1 (5 bases). Germline lookup yields CDR1 SGHRS and CDR2 YFSETQ. This CDR3 region has 15 residues. V was shortened by 4 bases and J by 0 bases, with 10 bases between the two germline ends. CDR3 nucleotides: TGCGCCAGCAGCCTCGACAGAGCGAACACCGGGGAGCTGTTTTTT. It codes for CASSLDRANTGELFF. The full variable domain, in which reference TRBV5-1 and TRBJ2-2 provide the parts outside the CDR3, is KAGVTQTPRYLIKTRGQQVTLSCSPISGHRSVSWYQQTPGQGLQFLFEYFSETQRNKGNFPGRFSGRQFSNSRSEMNVSTLELGDSALYLCASSLDRANTGELFFGEGSRLTVL.

The chain uses TRBV19 and TRBJ2-3; TRBD2 matches at 8 bases. The CDR3 length is 16 residues. Looked up from germline, CDR1 is LNHDA and CDR2 is SQIVND (reference sequence). The junction had 13 bases not matched to a gene; V was cut back by 7 bases and J by 4 bases. CDR3 in DNA: TGTGCCAGTATCCGGACGGCGGGGGGAAGCTCAGATACGCAGTATTTT. Translated: CASIRTAGGSSDTQYF.

J is TRBJ2-1 and V is TRBV9; the match to TRBD1 covers 10 bases. V gave up 2 bases and J gave up 5 bases; unmatched junction bases: 7. This CDR3 has 16 residues. From germline, CDR1 is SGDLS and CDR2 YYNGEE. The chain's CDR3 is CASSVTGGMSDNEQFF. The DNA of the CDR3 is TGTGCCAGCAGCGTGACAGGGGGCATGTCGGACAATGAGCAGTTCTTC.

V gene TRBV7-8 combines with J gene TRBJ2-5, with 8 bases that match TRBD2. V shed 4 bases, J shed 4 bases, and the junction held 11 bases outside the gene matches. This CDR3 has 16 residues. Germline CDR1 is SGHVS and CDR2 is FQNEAQ. CDR3 DNA sequence: TGTGCCAGCAGCTCCCCCACCCGGGGGGGAAGAGAGACCCAGTACTTC. This codes for CASSSPTRGGRETQYF.

The rearrangement joins TRBV7-2 to TRBJ1-6; D gene unclear. Trimming took off 1 base at V and 0 bases at J, with 13 bases between the two ends. CDR1 SGHTA and CDR2 FQGNSA come from the germline V gene. The CDR3 is 18 amino acids. The CDR3 spells CASSLGRLRSSYNSPLHF. CDR3 DNA: TGTGCCAGCAGCTTAGGGCGTCTCCGGAGCTCCTATAATTCACCCCTCCACTTT.

This clone appeared a few times. V is TRBV29-1 and J is TRBJ1-4; no firm D call. Germline loops: CDR1 SQVTM, CDR2 ANQGSEA. The CDR3 is 13 amino acids. The ends were cut back, 6 bases at V and 8 bases at J, with 16 bases in the middle. The DNA of the CDR3 is TGCAGCGTCGAACATGCCCCGGGGGAAAAACTGTTTTTT. The encoded protein is CSVEHAPGEKLFF.

This chain links TRBV6-5 with TRBJ1-6; D ambiguous. Germline values: CDR1 MNHEY, CDR2 SVGAGI. The CDR3 extends over 13 amino acids. V lost 6 bases, J lost 7 bases, and 10 bases lay in between. The CDR3 DNA sequence: TGTGCCAGCAGGGGAGGGTACAATTCACCCCTCCACTTT. Translation gives CASRGGYNSPLHF.